Each of the 24 T cell receptor beta chains below was sequenced from the same sample in a study of CDR3 diversity in severe acne. MiXCR, applied by TCRdb to the PCR reads, yields one record per CDR3 protein. This sample has approximately 84,000 distinct CDR3 sequences, with around 53% found just once. Material: blood. The receptors here all came from a male donor in good health, without acne.

The chain combines TRBV20-1 with TRBJ2-3; 13 bases agree with TRBD2. CDR1 is DFQATT and CDR2 is SNEGSKA in the germline V gene (reference sequence). The CDR3 is 17 amino acids. The ends lost 0 bases at V and 2 bases at J; junction bases unmatched: 5. The CDR3 DNA sequence: TGCAGTGCTAGAGATCCGGGACTAGCGGGACTCACAGATACGCAGTATTTT. It codes for CSARDPGLAGLTDTQYF.

As for this clonotype: Relative to the germline gene, one junction end is altered; a read error may explain this. This rearrangement joins TRBV29-1 to TRBJ2-2; weak D call: TRBD1 (7 bases). Germline V CDR1 and CDR2: SQVTM, ANQGSEA. The CDR3 length is 14 residues. The CDR3 here is CSGVRGENTGEPFF. CDR3 sequence (DNA): TGCAGCGGCGTCAGGGGGGAAAACACCGGGGAGCCGTTTTTT.

Remarks on this clonotype: A read error is possible here, since a much larger clone lies one base away. The chain couples TRBV6-5 to TRBJ2-7; D tentatively reads TRBD1 or TRBD2 (5 bases each). This CDR3 region has 15 residues. Germline V gene sequence: CDR1 MNHEY, CDR2 SVGAGI. The V gene lost 2 bases and the J gene lost 5 bases, with 16 bases spanning the gap. CDR3 DNA: TGTGCCAGCAGTTACGGAGAGGGCAGGGCCCACGAGCAGTACTTC. Amino acid sequence: CASSYGEGRAHEQYF.

A remark on this clonotype: The DNA is omitted, as the CDR3 cannot be located on it reliably, and the CDR3 follows TCRdb's listing. The CDR3 is CSARDQNRYYEQYFGELFF. The chain recombines TRBV20-1 with TRBJ2-2; the listed D gene, TRBD1, was not tested against the DNA. Germline CDR1 DFQATT, CDR2 SNEGSKA (reference sequence). The CDR3 is 19 amino acids long, termini counted.

The rearrangement joins TRBV5-8 to TRBJ1-2, with 8 bases matching TRBD1. CDR1 SGHTS and CDR2 YDEGEE come from the germline V gene. V was pared by 4 bases and J by 2 bases, with 10 bases of the junction left unmatched. The CDR3 runs 16 residues. CDR3 protein: CASSPGRRGRNYGYTF. CDR3 bases: TGTGCCAGCAGCCCAGGCCGCAGGGGGCGCAACTATGGCTACACCTTC.

This clonotype was seen ten or more times. The chain joins TRBV7-4 to TRBJ2-2; tentative D call: TRBD2 (6 bases). V gave up 3 bases and J gave up 1 base, with 12 bases separating them. The germline V gene has CDR1 SGHVT and CDR2 SQSDAQ. CDR3 length equals 16 residues. The CDR3 bases are TGTGCCAGCAGCTTTTTGGGACTGGAGAACACCGGGGAGCTGTTTTTT. Residues: CASSFLGLENTGELFF.

This clonotype is medium-sized (0.01 to 0.1%) within its sample. This sequence joins TRBV29-1 and TRBJ1-2; the D is unclear. Per germline, CDR1 SQVTM and CDR2 ANQGSEA. The CDR3 is 13 amino acids. V shed 7 bases and J shed 8 bases, with 20 bases lying between them. CDR3 DNA: TGCAGCGAATCACCGGGCCCAGGAGGAGGCTACACCTTC. It encodes CSESPGPGGGYTF. Complete variable domain (other parts from reference TRBV29-1 and TRBJ1-2): SAVISQKPSRDICQRGTSLTIQCQVDSQVTMMFWYRQQPGQSLTLIATANQGSEATYESGFVIDKFPISRPNLTFSTLTVSNMSPEDSSIYLCSESPGPGGGYTFGSGTRLTVV.

This clonotype is medium-sized (0.01 to 0.1%). The chain is built from TRBV5-5 and TRBJ2-7; D ambiguous. Germline CDR1 reads SGHKS; CDR2 reads YYEKEE (reference sequence). The CDR3 is 13 amino acids. V was trimmed by 0 bases and J by 1 base, leaving 5 bases between them. The CDR3 is CASSLAGSYEQYF. As DNA, the CDR3 is TGTGCCAGCAGCTTGGCCGGGTCCTACGAGCAGTACTTC. Based on the CDR3 plus reference TRBV5-5 and TRBJ2-7, the full variable domain is DAGVTQSPTHLIKTRGQQVTLRCSPISGHKSVSWYQQVLGQGPQFIFQYYEKEERGRGNFPDRFSARQFPNYSSELNVNALLLGDSALYLCASSLAGSYEQYFGPGTRLTVT.

This clonotype was seen repeatedly, ten times or more. The genes are TRBV2 and TRBJ1-2, with D maybe TRBD1 (5 bases). Trimming removed 4 bases at V and 2 bases at J, with 17 bases between. CDR3 length: 16 amino acids. Germline V gives CDR1 SNHLY, CDR2 FYNNEI. CDR3 residues: CASSGWAGGKNYGYTF. CDR3 coding DNA: TGTGCCAGCAGTGGCTGGGCGGGGGGTAAGAACTATGGCTACACCTTC.

CDR3 sequence: CASSLYGSNYGYTF. CDR3 sequence (DNA): TGTGCCAGCAGTTTATATGGCAGCAACTATGGCTACACCTTC. J is TRBJ1-2 and V is TRBV27; D is undetermined. The germline V gene encodes CDR1 MNHEY and CDR2 SMNVEV (reference sequence). CDR3 length: 14 amino acids. V was pared by 1 base and J by 2 bases, with 8 bases between.

The chain links TRBV5-1 to TRBJ1-4; 7 nucleotides match TRBD1. V dropped 7 bases and J dropped 0; count of bases not matched to a gene: 6. The germline gives CDR1 SGHRS, CDR2 YFSETQ. The CDR3 has 15 amino acids. CDR3 protein: CASRRDSSTNEKLFF. In DNA, the CDR3 is TGCGCCAGCCGTCGGGACAGCTCAACTAATGAAAAACTGTTTTTT. Looking up the rest from reference TRBV5-1 and TRBJ1-4 gives the full variable domain: KAGVTQTPRYLIKTRGQQVTLSCSPISGHRSVSWYQQTPGQGLQFLFEYFSETQRNKGNFPGRFSGRQFSNSRSEMNVSTLELGDSALYLCASRRDSSTNEKLFFGSGTQLSVL.

There are many counts of this clonotype. V usage is TRBV12-3 or TRBV12-4 and J usage is TRBJ2-1, with TRBD2 matching over 8 bases. This CDR3 region has 12 residues. V was clipped by 5 bases and J by 12 bases; unmatched bases: 6. The CDR3 DNA sequence: TGTGCCAGCAGTGTTATAGCGGGACGGCAGTTCTTC. It yields the protein CASSVIAGRQFF.

V is TRBV6-5 and J is TRBJ1-5; D possibly corresponds to TRBD1 (6 bases). Trimming pared 6 bases from V and 0 bases from J, leaving 15 bases between. This CDR3 is built from 16 residues. Germline CDR1 reads MNHEY; CDR2 reads SVGAGI. The CDR3 is CASRLPGGDSNQPQHF. The CDR3 DNA reads TGTGCCAGCAGATTACCTGGGGGCGATAGCAATCAGCCCCAGCATTTT.

The chain couples TRBV28 to TRBJ1-2; no firm D call. The CDR3 has 11 amino acids. Trimming shortened V by 5 bases and J by 7 bases, and 8 bases separated the two germline ends. In germline, CDR1 is MDHEN, CDR2 SYDVKM. The CDR3 nucleotides are TGTGCCAGCAGTAAGGGTCCTGGCTACACCTTC. Translated: CASSKGPGYTF.

The chain carries TRBV7-2 and TRBJ2-7; 8 bases align to TRBD2. The CDR3 contains 19 residues. Unmatched junction bases numbered 21, after V lost 1 base and J lost 7 bases. CDR1 and CDR2 (germline): SGHTA, FQGNSA. The CDR3 region is CASSLDRPVVQRENNEQYF. DNA of the CDR3: TGTGCCAGCAGCTTAGATAGGCCAGTTGTCCAGCGGGAGAACAATGAGCAGTACTTC.

This clonotype was seen only a few times. This chain uses TRBV19 with TRBJ1-6; perhaps TRBD1 as D (6 bases). There are 16 residues in the CDR3. The V end lost 5 bases, the J end lost 6 bases, and 17 bases lay between the germline ends. Germline values: CDR1 LNHDA, CDR2 SQIVND (reference sequence). In DNA form, the CDR3 reads TGTGCCAGTAGTCCAGGGGCCGCATTTTTTAATTCACCCCTCCACTTT. Amino acid sequence: CASSPGAAFFNSPLHF.

This clonotype occurred many times. This chain connects TRBV5-1 to TRBJ1-3; tentatively, D is TRBD1 (6 bases). The germline CDR1 and CDR2 sequences are SGHRS and YFSETQ. With 0 bases removed from V and 3 bases from J, the gap between germline ends came to 13 bases. The length of the CDR3 is 16 residues. The CDR3 DNA follows: TGCGCCAGCAGCTTGGCCTTCAGGGGCCTTGGAAACACCATATATTTT. It encodes CASSLAFRGLGNTIYF. Complete variable domain (other parts from reference TRBV5-1 and TRBJ1-3): KAGVTQTPRYLIKTRGQQVTLSCSPISGHRSVSWYQQTPGQGLQFLFEYFSETQRNKGNFPGRFSGRQFSNSRSEMNVSTLELGDSALYLCASSLAFRGLGNTIYFGEGSWLTVV.

The chain uses TRBV5-6 and TRBJ2-5; D call uncertain. Deletions cut 1 base from V and 2 bases from J, with 18 bases between. The CDR3 has 17 residues. Germline V gene sequence: CDR1 SGHDT, CDR2 YYEEEE. The CDR3 coding sequence is TGTGCCAGCAGCTTGAGAACAGCCTTTAGAAAGCAAGAGACCCAGTACTTC. It codes for CASSLRTAFRKQETQYF.

V usage is TRBV6-5 and J usage is TRBJ1-4, with D tentatively TRBD1 (6 bases). CDR1 MNHEY and CDR2 SVGAGI come from the germline V gene. V lost 5 bases and J 0 bases, leaving 16 bases between the germline ends. The CDR3 runs to 17 residues. The CDR3 region is CASSERAEGATNEKLFF. The CDR3 nucleotides are TGTGCCAGCAGTGAAAGAGCGGAGGGGGCAACTAATGAAAAACTGTTTTTT.

This clonotype is medium-sized within its sample. The chain combines TRBV20-1 with TRBJ2-5, with 7 bases identical to TRBD1. The germline gives CDR1 DFQATT, CDR2 SNEGSKA (reference sequence). Trimming cost V 6 bases and J 5 bases; bases outside gene matches: 15. This CDR3 is 15 amino acids long. The CDR3 DNA sequence: TGCAGTGCCTTTTTAAGCACAGGGGTTGGGGAGACCCAGTACTTC. It is translated as CSAFLSTGVGETQYF.

This clonotype was found many times. As DNA, the CDR3 is TGTGCCAGCAGTCGATTACTAGCGGGAGGTACTAATGAGCAGTTCTTC. The encoded protein is CASSRLLAGGTNEQFF. The chain uses TRBV11-2 and TRBJ2-1; the match to TRBD2 covers 12 bases. Looked up from germline, CDR1 is SGHAT and CDR2 is FQNNGV. The CDR3 totals 16 residues. Losses at the gene ends were 6 bases for V and 7 bases for J; bases not matched to a gene: 10.

This clonotype appeared a few times. The CDR3 nucleotides are TGTGCCAGCAGCTCCGTGGGGGTGGGAGGGCCTCCCTACGAGCAGTACTTC. This encodes CASSSVGVGGPPYEQYF. This chain links TRBV5-4 with TRBJ2-7, with 7 bases fitting TRBD2. Germline assignment: CDR1 SGHNT and CDR2 YYREEE (reference sequence). This CDR3 spans 17 amino acids. V trimming: 3 bases; J trimming: 2 bases; junction bases outside the gene matches: 14.

The chain combines TRBV11-2 with TRBJ1-1, with unresolved D. CDR1 and CDR2 from the germline V gene are SGHAT and FQNNGV. The CDR3 sequence is 12 residues long. Trimming stripped 2 bases from V and 6 bases from J, with 7 bases between. CDR3 nucleotide sequence: TGTGCCAGCAGCTTAACGCAGCCTGAAGCTTTCTTT. This translates into CASSLTQPEAFF. The full variable domain, completed using reference TRBV11-2 and TRBJ1-1, is EAGVAQSPRYKIIEKRQSVAFWCNPISGHATLYWYQQILGQGPKLLIQFQNNGVVDDSQLPKDRFSAERLKGVDSTLKIQPAKLEDSAVYLCASSLTQPEAFFGQGTRLTVV.

This clonotype ranks as medium-sized. The rearrangement uses TRBV5-1 and TRBJ2-7; D is possibly TRBD2 (6 bases). This CDR3 has 12 amino acids. Per germline, CDR1 SGHRS and CDR2 YFSETQ. V was trimmed by 0 bases and J by 5 bases, leaving 6 bases between them. CDR3 sequence (DNA): TGCGCCAGCAGCTTGGGGGGGGACGAGCAGTACTTC. Amino acids: CASSLGGDEQYF.